These T cell receptor beta chains were read from a single sample in a study of CD8 T cells in Susac syndrome. TCRdb reprocessed the immunoSEQ multiplex PCR reads with MiXCR, giving one entry per CDR3 protein. Altogether about 400,000 distinct CDR3 sequences are present, 75% to 90% being singletons, with the ten largest covering under 0.15%. Sample: CD8+ T cells from PBMCs. These receptors came from a human donor with multiple sclerosis. Each CDR3 is given with its conserved first and last residue. The D gene is left open where the match is weak. Expanded clones are given a class, and other clones once, few, many or no size at all.

NA	TRBJ2-5	NA	TRBV4-1	TGCGCCAGCAGCCAAGATGAGCCCAGCGACCAGTACTTC	CASSQDEPSDQYF
NA	TRBJ2-3	NA	TRBV4-1	TGCGCCACAGGGGCCGAAGATACGCAGTATTTT	CATGAEDTQYF
NA	TRBJ1-5	NA	TRBV4-1	TGCGCCAGCAGCCCCCCAGAAAAGAATCAGCCCCAGCATTTT	CASSPPEKNQPQHF
NA	TRBJ2-3	NA	TRBV15	TGTGCCACCCGTCGGAGTGATAGCACAGATACGCAGTATTTT	CATRRSDSTDTQYF
NA	TRBJ2-7	TRBD2	TRBV7-6	TGTGCCAGCAGCTTGGGAGCGGGACCGATCTCCTACGAGCAGTACTTC	CASSLGAGPISYEQYF
NA	TRBJ2-1	TRBD2	TRBV6-5	TGTGCCAGCAGTTCCGCGGGGGGGGCCATTCCCGCAGGAGATGAGCAGTTCTTC	CASSSAGGAIPAGDEQFF
NA	TRBJ1-4	NA	TRBV27	TGTGCCAGCAGTTTACGGCCTTGGGAGGCAACTAATGAAAAACTGTTTTTT	CASSLRPWEATNEKLFF
NA	TRBJ1-6	NA	TRBV5-1	TGCGCCAGCAGCTCCCTTCCGGGTAACCAACACCAGGGCCTCCACTTT	CASSSLPGNQHQGLHF
once	TRBJ1-5	NA	TRBV27	TGTGCCAGCAGTCTCCGGGGGGGGATCAATCAGCCCCAGCATTTT	CASSLRGGINQPQHF
NA	TRBJ2-7	TRBD1	TRBV30	TGTGCCTGGAGGGGGACAGGGGACTACGAGCAGTACTTC	CAWRGTGDYEQYF
NA	TRBJ2-2	NA	TRBV2	TGTGCCAGCAGTGATTCTGTGGGGGACACCGGGGAGCTGTTTTTT	CASSDSVGDTGELFF